These 31 T cell receptor beta chains were all obtained from the same sample, sequenced in a study of shared clonotypes between healthy human individuals (TCRdb year 2020). The method behind the library was the immunoSEQ multiplex PCR assay. Here the immuneACCESS table is served through TCRdb, limited to in-frame sequences with V and J called. Missing clones are a known gap in these copies; in checked studies unresolved V genes cover under half, and the rest lacks a known reason. The sample table lists some 2.4 million clones, more than 85% of them with a count of one. The ten largest clones add up to around 0.37% of the sample. Sequenced sample: naive CD4+ T cells from PBMCs. The intended sense of this specimen's cell subset or site label: CD45RA+ positively selected. The receptor source for this set is a man aged 18 to 30 in good health. Some clones in this sample may be carry-over from other donors' samples.

V is TRBV6-6 and J is TRBJ2-2, with D perhaps TRBD2 (5 bases). V was clipped by 7 bases and J by 4 bases, with 13 bases between them. The CDR3 sequence is 14 residues long. Germline V gene sequence: CDR1 MNHNY, CDR2 SVGAGI (reference sequence). This CDR3 reads CASTRDLGTGELFF. CDR3 DNA sequence: TGTGCCAGCACCCGGGATCTAGGCACCGGGGAGCTGTTTTTT.

The V gene is TRBV2, the J gene TRBJ1-3; D remains ambiguous. The CDR3 consists of 15 residues. The V gene lost 1 base and the J gene lost 4 bases, with 11 bases spanning the gap. Germline V lookup: CDR1 SNHLY, CDR2 FYNNEI. The CDR3 is CASSEVVAGGNTIYF. The DNA of the CDR3 is TGTGCCAGCAGTGAAGTAGTGGCGGGGGGAAACACCATATATTTT. The variable domain in full, completed from reference TRBV2 and TRBJ1-3, reads EPEVTQTPSHQVTQMGQEVILRCVPISNHLYFYWYRQILGQKVEFLVSFYNNEISEKSEIFDDQFSVERPDGSNFTLKIRSTKLEDSAMYFCASSEVVAGGNTIYFGEGSWLTVV.

The chain has TRBV5-8 and TRBJ2-3; 9 positions agree with TRBD2. The junction had 10 bases not matched to a gene; V was cut back by 5 bases and J by 6 bases. The CDR3 is 15 amino acids. Germline assignment: CDR1 SGHTS and CDR2 YDEGEE. The CDR3 is CASRIPGLALDTQYF. The CDR3 nucleotides read TGTGCCAGCAGAATTCCGGGACTAGCTCTGGATACGCAGTATTTT.

The V and J genes are TRBV30 and TRBJ2-3; 9 bases line up with TRBD1. Germline V gives CDR1 GTSNPN, CDR2 SVGIG (reference sequence). This CDR3 spans 15 amino acids. Trimming took 4 bases from V and 3 from J; bases not matched to a gene: 8. The CDR3 is CAWTGQGLRTDTQYF. The CDR3 nucleotides are TGTGCCTGGACGGGACAGGGATTGAGAACAGATACGCAGTATTTT. The full variable domain, in which reference TRBV30 and TRBJ2-3 provide the parts outside the CDR3, is SQTIHQWPATLVQPVGSPLSLECTVEGTSNPNLYWYRQAAGRGLQLLFYSVGIGQISSEVPQNLSASRPQDRQFILSSKKLLLSDSGFYLCAWTGQGLRTDTQYFGPGTRLTVL.

The V and J genes are TRBV28 and TRBJ1-3, with no clear D. Germline-derived CDR1 and CDR2 are MDHEN and SYDVKM. Trimming left V 6 bases short and J 4 bases short, with 16 bases between. CDR3 length equals 15 residues. The CDR3 DNA reads TGTGCCAGCAGCCGAATCGGAGGGTCGGGAAACACCATATATTTT. Translated: CASSRIGGSGNTIYF.

The CDR3 protein is CASSDRFYAYNEQFF. The CDR3 DNA follows: TGTGCCAGCAGTGACAGGTTTTACGCCTACAATGAGCAGTTCTTC. The V call is TRBV6-1, the J call TRBJ2-1; D ambiguous. Germline loops: CDR1 MNHNS, CDR2 SASEGT. V lost 3 bases, J lost 2 bases, and 11 bases lay in between. The CDR3 spans 15 residues.

CDR3 protein: CASSTRAGNTEAFF. The CDR3 region has the DNA TGTGCCAGCAGTACCAGGGCAGGAAACACTGAAGCTTTCTTT. The chain recombines TRBV28 with TRBJ1-1; TRBD1 might be the D (5 bases). Germline V gene sequence: CDR1 MDHEN, CDR2 SYDVKM. Trimming pared 5 bases from V and 2 bases from J, leaving 12 bases between. This CDR3 has 14 residues. The full variable domain, rest sourced from reference TRBV28 and TRBJ1-1, is DVKVTQSSRYLVKRTGEKVFLECVQDMDHENMFWYRQDPGLGLRLIYFSYDVKMKEKGDIPEGYSVSREKKERFSLILESASTNQTSMYLCASSTRAGNTEAFFGQGTRLTVV.

The rearrangement joins TRBV7-2 to TRBJ2-7, with 9 bases lining up with TRBD2. Losses at the gene ends were 4 bases for V and 0 bases for J; bases not matched to a gene: 4. The CDR3 runs 15 residues. CDR1 and CDR2 (germline): SGHTA, FQGNSA. The CDR3 sequence: CASSWSGRSSYEQYF. The CDR3 bases are TGTGCCAGCAGCTGGAGCGGGAGGTCCTCCTACGAGCAGTACTTC.

This chain joins TRBV19 and TRBJ1-2; 11 bases agree with TRBD1. Germline V gene sequence: CDR1 LNHDA, CDR2 SQIVND (reference sequence). The trim removed 6 bases at V and 6 bases at J, leaving 6 bases unmatched. The CDR3 extends over 14 amino acids. The CDR3 is CASRTGQGADGYTF. For the CDR3, the DNA is TGTGCCAGTAGGACTGGACAGGGGGCGGATGGCTACACCTTC.

This chain joins TRBV27 and TRBJ1-2; D is possibly TRBD1 (6 bases). The CDR3 consists of 13 residues. Trimming shortened V by 8 bases and J by 4 bases, and 14 bases separated the two germline ends. CDR1 and CDR2 from the germline V gene are MNHEY and SMNVEV (reference sequence). The CDR3 loop reads CASSGQGFYGYTF. CDR3 in DNA: TGTGCCAGCTCCGGGCAGGGGTTCTATGGCTACACCTTC.

A word on this clone: At the DNA level, this CDR3 is encoded by other sequences in the same sample as well. The chain carries TRBV7-2 and TRBJ1-5; D unresolved. The V and J ends lost 1 base and 7 bases respectively, with 5 bases between them. Per germline, CDR1 SGHTA and CDR2 FQGNSA. This CDR3 has 12 residues. In nucleotides, the CDR3 is TGTGCCAGCAGCTTAGATCGCCAGCCCCAGCATTTT. Translating it yields CASSLDRQPQHF.

This sequence joins TRBV19 and TRBJ1-5, with D hard to call. CDR3 length: 13 residues. V shed 1 base and J shed 8 bases, with 9 bases lying between them. Germline lookup yields CDR1 LNHDA and CDR2 SQIVND (reference sequence). The chain's CDR3 is CASSIGGEKPQHF. Here the CDR3 DNA reads TGTGCCAGTAGTATAGGAGGCGAGAAGCCCCAGCATTTT.

The chain carries TRBV28 and TRBJ1-1, with TRBD1 matching over 7 bases. Germline CDR1 is MDHEN and CDR2 is SYDVKM. V shed 2 bases and J 1 base; nucleotides not matched to a gene: 7. CDR3 size: 16 residues. The CDR3, as DNA: TGTGCCAGCAGTTTAGACTGGACAGGATCGAACACTGAAGCTTTCTTT. Its protein product is CASSLDWTGSNTEAFF. The full variable domain, in which reference TRBV28 and TRBJ1-1 provide the parts outside the CDR3, is DVKVTQSSRYLVKRTGEKVFLECVQDMDHENMFWYRQDPGLGLRLIYFSYDVKMKEKGDIPEGYSVSREKKERFSLILESASTNQTSMYLCASSLDWTGSNTEAFFGQGTRLTVV.

The V and J genes are TRBV6-1 and TRBJ2-7; 7 nucleotides agree with TRBD2. This CDR3 is built from 15 residues. The J segment lost 3 bases and the V segment lost 4 bases, leaving 9 bases of the junction unmatched. The germline V gene encodes CDR1 MNHNS and CDR2 SASEGT. The CDR3 loop reads CASSVTALADYEQYF. Written as DNA, the CDR3 is TGTGCCAGCAGTGTAACGGCGCTAGCGGACTACGAGCAGTACTTC.

The genes are TRBV5-1 and TRBJ1-5; tentatively, D is TRBD1 (5 bases). V gave up 5 bases and J gave up 3 bases, with 12 bases separating them. Per germline, CDR1 SGHRS and CDR2 YFSETQ. The CDR3 covers 14 residues. DNA for the CDR3: TGCGCCAGCAGACCTCAGGGATCCAATCAGCCCCAGCATTTT. It specifies CASRPQGSNQPQHF.

This sequence joins TRBV27 and TRBJ2-2, with D tentatively TRBD2 (5 bases). Germline V CDR1 and CDR2: MNHEY, SMNVEV (reference sequence). V lost 6 bases to trimming and J lost 3 bases, with 11 bases between them. There are 14 residues in the CDR3. The CDR3 loop is CASRPRGDTGELFF. The CDR3 DNA reads as TGTGCCAGCAGACCCCGGGGAGACACCGGGGAGCTGTTTTTT.

This clone came up once. The chain combines TRBV7-3 with TRBJ2-1; 11 positions match TRBD2. CDR3 size: 17 residues. The trim removed 2 bases at V and 8 bases at J, leaving 11 bases unmatched. Germline CDR1 and CDR2: SGHTA and FQGTGA. The CDR3 DNA reads TGTGCCAGCAGCTTATTCTCTACTAGCGGGAGTCAGGATGAGCAGTTCTTC. Protein product: CASSLFSTSGSQDEQFF.

The chain links TRBV18 to TRBJ2-7; 11 bases align to TRBD1. V was clipped by 3 bases and J by 6 bases; unmatched bases: 4. CDR1 KGHSH and CDR2 LQKENI come from the germline V gene. The CDR3 has 14 residues. The CDR3 DNA reads as TGTGCCAGCTCACCGGACAGGGGGCAACCCGAGCAGTACTTC. Its translation is CASSPDRGQPEQYF.

This clone appeared a few times. The V and J genes are TRBV6-4 and TRBJ1-1, with D tentatively TRBD1 (6 bases). The V gene lost 4 bases and the J gene lost 3 bases, with 15 bases spanning the gap. The CDR3 is 15 amino acids. Per the germline V gene, CDR1 is MRHNA and CDR2 is SNTAGT. The CDR3 sequence is CASSGPVRGDTEAFF. CDR3 DNA: TGTGCCAGCAGTGGCCCGGTAAGGGGGGACACTGAAGCTTTCTTT.

V is TRBV11-2 and J is TRBJ2-7; D gene uncertain. The germline V gene encodes CDR1 SGHAT and CDR2 FQNNGV. The CDR3 has 14 residues. Trimming took 0 bases from V and 9 from J, leaving 15 bases between them. The CDR3 DNA sequence: TGTGCCAGCAGCTTAGATCTCCAGAGCCTAGGGCAGTACTTC. Translated, it gives CASSLDLQSLGQYF.

The chain couples TRBV18 to TRBJ1-1; D gene ambiguous. The CDR3 runs to 14 residues. V lost 6 bases to trimming and J lost 5 bases, with 16 bases between them. Germline V gene lookup returns CDR1 KGHSH and CDR2 LQKENI. The CDR3 here is CASSQSNERTEAFF. In DNA form, the CDR3 reads TGTGCCAGCTCGCAAAGCAATGAGAGGACTGAAGCTTTCTTT.

The chain combines TRBV6-6 with TRBJ2-2; D is possibly TRBD1 or TRBD2 (5 bases each). Germline V gene sequence: CDR1 MNHNY, CDR2 SVGAGI (reference sequence). Trimming took 0 bases from V and 4 from J, leaving 12 bases between them. The CDR3 is 16 residues long. This CDR3 reads CASSYSGVLTTGELFF. In DNA form, the CDR3 reads TGTGCCAGCAGTTACTCGGGGGTCCTAACCACCGGGGAGCTGTTTTTT.

Written as DNA, the CDR3 is TGTGCCAGCAGTTTAGCGGACCTAGGTGGAAACACCATATATTTT. As protein: CASSLADLGGNTIYF. The chain combines TRBV28 with TRBJ1-3, with unresolved D. The germline V and J ends were trimmed by 2 bases and 3 bases, with 11 bases remaining between them. The germline CDR1 and CDR2 sequences are MDHEN and SYDVKM. This CDR3 has 15 residues. The full variable domain, in which reference TRBV28 and TRBJ1-3 provide the parts outside the CDR3, is DVKVTQSSRYLVKRTGEKVFLECVQDMDHENMFWYRQDPGLGLRLIYFSYDVKMKEKGDIPEGYSVSREKKERFSLILESASTNQTSMYLCASSLADLGGNTIYFGEGSWLTVV.

CDR3 DNA sequence: TGTGCCAGCAGCTTAAGACCAGACACAGATACGCAGTATTTT. It is translated as CASSLRPDTDTQYF. This rearrangement joins TRBV7-2 to TRBJ2-3, with unresolved D. Germline V gene lookup returns CDR1 SGHTA and CDR2 FQGNSA. The ends were cut back, 2 bases at V and 2 bases at J, with 8 bases in the middle. The CDR3 length is 14 residues.

This clone was counted once. This rearrangement joins TRBV5-1 to TRBJ2-2; maybe TRBD2 (5 bases). This CDR3 region has 15 residues. V lost 1 base, J lost 0 bases, and 7 bases lay in between. Germline CDR1 SGHRS, CDR2 YFSETQ. The CDR3: CASSLKRSNTGELFF. The CDR3 DNA sequence: TGCGCCAGCAGCTTGAAGCGGTCGAACACCGGGGAGCTGTTTTTT.

This chain uses TRBV12-5 with TRBJ2-7, with D perhaps TRBD2 (5 bases). V lost 0 bases and J 0 bases, leaving 12 bases between the germline ends. CDR1 is LGHNT, CDR2 FRNRAP, per germline. The CDR3 is 16 amino acids. The CDR3 here is CASGLVSCGLSYEQYF. In DNA form, the CDR3 reads TGTGCTAGTGGTTTGGTAAGTTGCGGACTCTCCTACGAGCAGTACTTC.

The J gene is TRBJ2-1, the V gene TRBV29-1; TRBD2 agrees at 8 bases. Germline lookup yields CDR1 SQVTM and CDR2 ANQGSEA. CDR3 size: 15 residues. Trimming cost V 7 bases and J 1 base; bases outside gene matches: 9. Here the CDR3 DNA reads TGCAGCGCTTTGGGACTAGTGGATTCCTACAATGAGCAGTTCTTC. This translates into CSALGLVDSYNEQFF.

The chain joins TRBV7-8 to TRBJ1-4; D is unclear. Per the germline V gene, CDR1 is SGHVS and CDR2 is FQNEAQ. This CDR3 has 15 residues. The V end lost 5 bases, the J end lost 8 bases, and 18 bases lay between the germline ends. The DNA for the CDR3 is TGTGCCAGCAGCGAACCGAATTTCGGTCGGGAAAAACTGTTTTTT. Amino acids: CASSEPNFGREKLFF.

The chain uses TRBV18 and TRBJ2-5, with 8 bases fitting TRBD2. V was pared by 2 bases and J by 5 bases, with 7 bases of the junction left unmatched. The CDR3 sequence is 15 residues long. Per germline, CDR1 KGHSH and CDR2 LQKENI. CDR3 DNA: TGTGCCAGCTCACCATTCCCCCTAGCGGGCGAGACCCAGTACTTC. It encodes CASSPFPLAGETQYF.

The J gene is TRBJ1-1, the V gene TRBV12-5, with D possibly matching TRBD1 (6 bases). The CDR3 covers 16 residues. Germline V gene lookup returns CDR1 LGHNT and CDR2 FRNRAP. V shed 4 bases and J shed 7 bases, with 22 bases lying between them. The CDR3 loop reads CASGSPSPTGFGEAFF. The CDR3 region has the DNA TGTGCTAGTGGTTCGCCCTCGCCGACAGGCTTTGGTGAAGCTTTCTTT.

This clone was detected only once. V usage is TRBV30 and J usage is TRBJ2-5; TRBD1 matches at 8 bases. The CDR3 spans 17 residues. The V segment lost 0 bases and the J segment 5 bases; nucleotides outside the gene matches: 14. CDR1 GTSNPN and CDR2 SVGIG come from the germline V gene (reference sequence). The CDR3 region is CAWSVGHTGGFRETQYF. The CDR3 DNA sequence: TGTGCCTGGAGTGTGGGTCACACAGGGGGTTTTCGTGAGACCCAGTACTTC.